The clone carrying this TCR beta chain has only a few counts. What it binds is unknown. This sample is drawn from a study of identical twins. Study observations and caveats: The models gave estimates that fell short of the out-of-frame TCR alpha sharing seen in monozygotic twins.

Each donor (without exception) was a healthy Caucasian. A single record per CDR3 protein comes from TCRdb applying MiXCR to the 5' RACE reads. The sample includes 300,000 to 400,000 distinct CDR3 sequences, approximately 8.8% of them seen just once. This clonotype was sampled from a woman between 50 and 59 years old in good health. The sample consisted of naive T cells sorted from blood.

For the CDR3, the DNA is TGTGCCAGCAGTCGGGACGGAAACACAGATACGCAGTATTTT. It is translated as CASSRDGNTDTQYF. The J gene is TRBJ2-3, the V gene TRBV2, with D perhaps being TRBD1 or TRBD2 (5 bases each). The germline CDR1 and CDR2 sequences are SNHLY and FYNNEI. V was clipped by 5 bases and J by 2 bases, with 11 bases between them. The CDR3 runs 14 residues.